Listed here are 18 T cell receptor beta chains from one sample, sequenced in a study of blood T cells in healthy people across ages. Through a sample-barcoded 5' primer and a J-beta primer mix, a second PCR was run for roughly 6 to 12 cycles. TCRdb used MiXCR to reprocess the 5' RACE reads, holding one entry per CDR3 protein. Of some 760,000 distinct CDR3 sequences in the sample, roughly 25% are singletons; the top ten hold around 3.6%. This same sample was also part of a study on T cells of mothers and their children.

The material sequenced was blood. These TCRs come from a boy aged 5 to 17 in good health.

This chain connects TRBV28 to TRBJ2-1; D is ambiguous. The assigned J gene may be wrong: the sequence end matches TRBJ2-7 better. CDR1 is MDHEN, CDR2 SYDVKM, per germline. The CDR3 is 15 amino acids. The CDR3 nucleotides read TGTGCCAGCAGTTTATTGGCCGTACCGGTGGGCGAGCAGTACTTC. This encodes CASSLLAVPVGEQYF.

In its sample, this clonotype was seen many times. This rearrangement joins TRBV6-2 or TRBV6-3 to TRBJ2-5; 7 bases are a match to TRBD1. The V segment lost 2 bases and the J segment 3 bases; nucleotides outside the gene matches: 0. CDR3 length: 13 amino acids. Looked up from germline, CDR1 is MNHEY and CDR2 is SVGEGT. CDR3 loop: CASSYGTEETQYF. CDR3 DNA sequence: TGTGCCAGCAGTTACGGGACAGAAGAGACCCAGTACTTC.

Comments on this clonotype: At one of its ends the junction is not consistent with the germline gene, which may arise from a read error. The genes are TRBV7-2 and TRBJ2-7; either TRBD1 or TRBD2 may supply D (5 bases each). The CDR3 is 12 amino acids. CDR1 is SGHTA and CDR2 is FQGNSA in the germline V gene. CDR3 amino acids: CARSSQGREQYF. The DNA for the CDR3 is TGTGCCCGCAGCTCCCAGGGACGCGAGCAGTACTTC.

The chain recombines TRBV7-9 with TRBJ2-5, with TRBD2 identical over 15 bases. The J call may not be correct, given that the DNA end is closer to TRBJ2-1. Per the germline V gene, CDR1 is SEHNR and CDR2 is FQNEAQ (reference sequence). There are 18 residues in the CDR3. The CDR3, as DNA: TGTGCCAGCAGCGGGCGGACGGACGGACTAGCGGGAGGGTATGAGCAGTTCTTC. Translation gives CASSGRTDGLAGGYEQFF.

The chain employs TRBV3-1 and TRBJ1-3, with D uncertain. CDR1 LGHDT and CDR2 YNNKEL come from the germline V gene (reference sequence). Trimming removed 1 base from V and 0 bases from J, with 13 bases in between. The CDR3 loop spans 17 amino acids. CDR3 protein: CASSQGIGINSGNTIYF. The CDR3, as DNA: TGTGCCAGCAGCCAAGGGATCGGGATAAACTCTGGAAACACCATATATTTT.

The rearrangement uses TRBV7-2 and TRBJ2-1, with 7 bases lining up with TRBD1. The length of the CDR3 is 15 residues. V shed 4 bases, J shed 3 bases, and the junction held 6 bases outside the gene matches. Germline V gene sequence: CDR1 SGHTA, CDR2 FQGNSA. The DNA of the CDR3 is TGTGCCAGCAGCTACGACAGGGAGCTCTACAATGAGCAGTTCTTC. Translating gives CASSYDRELYNEQFF.

This clonotype was observed a few times. Germline and junction disagree at one end, which may indicate a read error. The chain links TRBV6-6 to TRBJ1-4, with D possibly TRBD1 on 6 matching bases. Germline assignment: CDR1 MNHNY and CDR2 SVGAGI (reference sequence). The CDR3 is 18 amino acids. The CDR3 DNA follows: TGTGCCAGCAGTTACGCCGGGACAAGGGGGTTGACTGATGAAAAACTATTTTTT. It is translated as CASSYAGTRGLTDEKLFF.

This clonotype was counted only a few times. The chain is built from TRBV20-1 and TRBJ2-7; 9 bases align to TRBD2. Trimming cost V 5 bases and J 2 bases; bases outside gene matches: 13. The germline V gene has CDR1 DFQATT and CDR2 SNEGSKA (reference sequence). The CDR3 contains 16 residues. The CDR3 nucleotides read TGCAGTGCTGACCCCTATACCGGGACTAGCACCTACGAGCAGTACTTC. Translating it yields CSADPYTGTSTYEQYF.

Concerning this clonotype itself: Its ends do not fully match the called genes, so a read error is possible. J is TRBJ1-1 and V is TRBV7-9; a possible D gene is TRBD1 (6 bases). The CDR3 extends over 15 amino acids. Germline-derived CDR1 and CDR2 are SEHNR and FQNEAQ (reference sequence). The CDR3 bases are TGTGCCAGCAGCTTAGGCAACCCGGGGGACACCGAAGCTTTCTTT. Translating it yields CASSLGNPGDTEAFF.

This rearrangement joins TRBV3-1 to TRBJ2-5, with 9 bases matching TRBD2. Germline V gene data show CDR1 as LGHDT and CDR2 as YNNKEL (reference sequence). V lost 5 bases and J lost 1; bases outside the gene matches: 14. This CDR3 contains 18 residues. CDR3 bases: TGTGCCAGCAGCAACGACCGCCTAGCGGGGCTAACCCAAGAGACCCAGTACTTC. Encoded protein: CASSNDRLAGLTQETQYF.

The chain recombines TRBV28 with TRBJ2-5, with unresolved D. The J call may be faulty, since TRBJ2-1 better matches the DNA end. This CDR3 spans 12 amino acids. Germline CDR1 is MDHEN and CDR2 is SYDVKM. In DNA, the CDR3 is TGTGCCAGCAGTACGGACGTCCGTGAGCAGTTCTTC. Its protein is CASSTDVREQFF.

Only a few counts were recorded for this clonotype. V is TRBV4-3 and J is TRBJ1-6; the D gene is possibly TRBD1 (6 bases). From germline, CDR1 is LGHNA and CDR2 YSLEER. CDR3 size: 19 residues. V was shortened by 0 bases and J by 0 bases, with 15 bases between the two germline ends. The CDR3 is CASSQDRPGAYSYNSPLHF. As DNA, the CDR3 is TGCGCCAGCAGCCAAGATCGTCCAGGGGCCTACTCCTATAATTCACCCCTCCACTTT.

The chain is built from TRBV12-3 or TRBV12-4 and TRBJ1-2; D is unclear. CDR3 length: 14 residues. Deletions cut 5 bases from V and 0 bases from J, with 10 bases between. DNA of the CDR3: TGTGCCAGCAGTCACGGGCCATCTAACTATGGCTACACCTTC. Translated: CASSHGPSNYGYTF.

Concerning this clonotype itself: Germline and junction disagree at one end, which may indicate a read error. The genes are TRBV12-3 or TRBV12-4 and TRBJ2-3; D gene unclear. This CDR3 contains 15 residues. CDR3 sequence (DNA): TGTGCCGGCAGTTCCTGGTTAAAGGACACAGATACGCAGTATTTT. Its translation is CAGSSWLKDTDTQYF.

V gene TRBV4-2 combines with J gene TRBJ1-1; D unclear. CDR1 LGHNA and CDR2 YNFKEQ come from the germline V gene. This CDR3 contains 14 residues. V lost 3 bases and J 1 base, leaving 9 bases between the germline ends. The DNA of the CDR3 is TGTGCCAGCAGCCAGCACAGTGAGAACACTGAAGCTTTCTTT. As protein: CASSQHSENTEAFF.

The CDR3 coding sequence is TGTGCCACCAGCCGAAGGGTTGCGGGAGTACTAGAGACCCAGTACTTC. Amino acid sequence: CATSRRVAGVLETQYF. The rearrangement uses TRBV15 and TRBJ2-5; 7 positions agree with TRBD2. There are 16 residues in the CDR3. V gave up 5 bases and J gave up 4 bases; unmatched junction bases: 13. Germline V gene lookup returns CDR1 LNHNV and CDR2 YYDKDF (reference sequence).

This clonotype has just a few counts. The chain uses TRBV29-1 and TRBJ2-3; a possible D gene is TRBD1 (5 bases). Germline CDR1 and CDR2: SQVTM and ANQGSEA. The CDR3 sequence is 12 residues long. Trimming shortened V by 3 bases and J by 3 bases, and 7 bases separated the two germline ends. Here the CDR3 DNA reads TGCAGCGTTGATCCAGGGACAGATACGCAGTATTTT. Translation gives CSVDPGTDTQYF.

V is TRBV6-5 and J is TRBJ2-7; 11 bases match TRBD1. The germline V gene has CDR1 MNHEY and CDR2 SVGAGI. This CDR3 is built from 14 residues. V shed 7 bases, J shed 3 bases, and the junction held 5 bases outside the gene matches. The CDR3 is CASKWGQGDYEQYF. CDR3 DNA: TGTGCCAGCAAATGGGGACAGGGGGACTACGAGCAGTACTTC.